This is a list of T cell receptor beta chains from one sample in a study of pediatric ulcerative colitis. TCRdb's table, derived via immunoSEQ multiplex PCR, lists solely in-frame clones and lacks some. The sample records some 43,000 clones, around 79% being singletons. The sample comprised gut tissue. These receptors came from a girl aged 5 to 17 with moderate ulcerative colitis. CDR3s include the opening cysteine and the closing phenylalanine or tryptophan. The D gene is left open where the match is weak. Size values are once, few and many counts, or a class for expanded clones, and some rows have none.

j_gene: TRBJ1-2; d_gene: NA; v_gene: TRBV12-5; abundance: few; CDR3nt: TGTGCTAGTGGTTTCCCCGGGGAAGGGTTTGATGGCTACACCTTC; CDR3aa: CASGFPGEGFDGYTF
j_gene: TRBJ1-2; d_gene: NA; v_gene: TRBV6-5; abundance: NA; CDR3nt: TGTGCCAGCAGCGCACAGGGTGCCTTCTATGGCTACACCTTC; CDR3aa: CASSAQGAFYGYTF
j_gene: TRBJ1-1; d_gene: NA; v_gene: TRBV6-5; abundance: NA; CDR3nt: TGTGCCAGCCAAAACCCGGCCGGAACTGAAGCTTTCTTT; CDR3aa: CASQNPAGTEAFF
j_gene: TRBJ1-3; d_gene: NA; v_gene: TRBV9; abundance: NA; CDR3nt: TGTGCCAGCAGCTCCCCGGGAGTCTCTGGAAACACCATATATTTT; CDR3aa: CASSSPGVSGNTIYF
j_gene: TRBJ1-2; d_gene: NA; v_gene: TRBV30; abundance: NA; CDR3nt: TGTGCCTGGACCGGACAGAACTATGGCTACACCTTC; CDR3aa: CAWTGQNYGYTF
j_gene: TRBJ1-1; d_gene: NA; v_gene: TRBV21-1; abundance: NA; CDR3nt: TGTGCCAGCAGCCAAAACAAAGGGGACAGGGGGAACACTGAAGCTTTCTTT; CDR3aa: CASSQNKGDRGNTEAFF
j_gene: TRBJ2-7; d_gene: NA; v_gene: TRBV28; abundance: NA; CDR3nt: TGTGCCAGCAGCCTACTGAGACGTTCCTACGAGCAGTACTTC; CDR3aa: CASSLLRRSYEQYF
j_gene: TRBJ2-1; d_gene: TRBD2; v_gene: TRBV10-3; abundance: NA; CDR3nt: TGTGCCATCAGTGGGCTAGCGGGAGCCTCCCAGTTCTTC; CDR3aa: CAISGLAGASQFF
j_gene: TRBJ2-2; d_gene: NA; v_gene: TRBV18; abundance: NA; CDR3nt: TGTGCCAGCTCACCAAGGAGGGCCCCCACGAACACCGGGGAGCTGTTTTTT; CDR3aa: CASSPRRAPTNTGELFF
j_gene: TRBJ2-5; d_gene: NA; v_gene: TRBV19; abundance: NA; CDR3nt: TGTGCCAGTAGTATAGGCAGGGATGTTTACGAGACCCAGTACTTC; CDR3aa: CASSIGRDVYETQYF
j_gene: TRBJ1-3; d_gene: NA; v_gene: TRBV9; abundance: NA; CDR3nt: TGTGCCAGCAGCGTAGCGGCGGCTGGAAACACCATATATTTT; CDR3aa: CASSVAAAGNTIYF
j_gene: TRBJ2-5; d_gene: TRBD2; v_gene: TRBV28; abundance: once; CDR3nt: TGTGCCAGCAGTTTAGCTAGCGGGGAAAGGTGGACCCAGTACTTC; CDR3aa: CASSLASGERWTQYF
j_gene: TRBJ1-1; d_gene: TRBD1; v_gene: TRBV2; abundance: NA; CDR3nt: TGTGCCAGCCTAGGGACAGTGAACACTGAAGCTTTCTTT; CDR3aa: CASLGTVNTEAFF
j_gene: TRBJ2-7; d_gene: NA; v_gene: TRBV7-2; abundance: medium-sized; CDR3nt: TGTGCCAGCAGCTTAGCGGTATCCTACGAGCAGTACTTC; CDR3aa: CASSLAVSYEQYF
j_gene: TRBJ1-5; d_gene: TRBD1; v_gene: TRBV5-1; abundance: few; CDR3nt: TGCGCCAGCAGCTTGGGGACAGGGGTCGGTCAGCCCCAGCATTTT; CDR3aa: CASSLGTGVGQPQHF
j_gene: TRBJ2-1; d_gene: TRBD2; v_gene: TRBV27; abundance: NA; CDR3nt: TGTGCCAGCAGTCCCAGCGGGAGTAGATACAATGAGCAGTTCTTC; CDR3aa: CASSPSGSRYNEQFF
j_gene: TRBJ2-7; d_gene: TRBD1; v_gene: TRBV29-1; abundance: NA; CDR3nt: TGCAGCGTTGAGGTAGCAGGGGGCGGCGAGCAGTACTTC; CDR3aa: CSVEVAGGGEQYF
j_gene: TRBJ2-1; d_gene: NA; v_gene: TRBV6-5; abundance: NA; CDR3nt: TGTGCCAGCAGTTACTCGAGAAGGGCGGACAATGAGCAGTTCTTC; CDR3aa: CASSYSRRADNEQFF
j_gene: TRBJ1-2; d_gene: NA; v_gene: TRBV30; abundance: NA; CDR3nt: TGTGCCTGGACCCGGGGGGATGATGGCTACACCTTC; CDR3aa: CAWTRGDDGYTF
j_gene: TRBJ1-6; d_gene: NA; v_gene: TRBV5-4; abundance: few; CDR3nt: TGTGCCAGCAGCCAAGATGAATTGGGACGGTCACCCCTCCACTTT; CDR3aa: CASSQDELGRSPLHF
j_gene: TRBJ1-1; d_gene: NA; v_gene: TRBV5-4; abundance: NA; CDR3nt: TGTGCCAGCAGCTTGGGCTCTGGGTCTGAAGCTTTCTTT; CDR3aa: CASSLGSGSEAFF
j_gene: TRBJ2-3; d_gene: NA; v_gene: TRBV4-1; abundance: NA; CDR3nt: TGCGCCAGCAGCCAAACTGGGACTGAAGCAGATACGCAGTATTTT; CDR3aa: CASSQTGTEADTQYF
j_gene: TRBJ1-1; d_gene: NA; v_gene: TRBV6-1; abundance: few; CDR3nt: TGTGCCAGCAGTGAGAGAGGCCCCGCAGGGACCGTGAACACTGAAGCTTTCTTT; CDR3aa: CASSERGPAGTVNTEAFF
j_gene: TRBJ2-7; d_gene: NA; v_gene: TRBV20-1; abundance: NA; CDR3nt: TGCAGTGCTAGCGTAGACGAGCAGTACTTC; CDR3aa: CSASVDEQYF
j_gene: TRBJ1-5; d_gene: TRBD1; v_gene: TRBV30; abundance: NA; CDR3nt: TGTGCCTTCACGCCCGGCCCAGGGGGAAGCAATCAGCCCCAGCATTTT; CDR3aa: CAFTPGPGGSNQPQHF
j_gene: TRBJ1-1; d_gene: TRBD1; v_gene: TRBV4-1; abundance: NA; CDR3nt: TGCGCCAGCAGCCTTTCCTACAGGGGAGAGGGCACTGAAGCTTTCTTT; CDR3aa: CASSLSYRGEGTEAFF
j_gene: TRBJ2-1; d_gene: NA; v_gene: TRBV5-8; abundance: once; CDR3nt: TGTGCCAGCAGATCTCGCCAGGGGCACAATGAGCAGTTCTTC; CDR3aa: CASRSRQGHNEQFF
j_gene: TRBJ2-3; d_gene: NA; v_gene: TRBV29-1; abundance: NA; CDR3nt: TGCAGCGCTGACCCGGGGGCGGGCACAGATACGCAGTATTTT; CDR3aa: CSADPGAGTDTQYF
j_gene: TRBJ1-1; d_gene: NA; v_gene: TRBV9; abundance: NA; CDR3nt: TGTGCCAGCAGCCACGGAGGAACTGAAGCTTTCTTT; CDR3aa: CASSHGGTEAFF
j_gene: TRBJ2-7; d_gene: NA; v_gene: TRBV18; abundance: NA; CDR3nt: TGTGCCAGCTCAGCTTCGCGGCCAGGTGTGTCCTACGAGCAGTACTTC; CDR3aa: CASSASRPGVSYEQYF
j_gene: TRBJ1-1; d_gene: NA; v_gene: TRBV27; abundance: NA; CDR3nt: TGTGCCAGCAGGCTTCAGGGGTTCCGGAACACTGAAGCTTTCTTT; CDR3aa: CASRLQGFRNTEAFF